This TCR beta chain originates from a study of blood T cell repertoires in COVID-19. Background on the study: T cells, B-cell-depleted T cells, or PBMCs supplied cDNA or gDNA.

How the authors handled the data: From reference gene primer amplification, estimates of nucleated cell counts were derived. TCRdb's table, derived via immunoSEQ multiplex PCR, lists solely in-frame clones and lacks some. V, J and clone size reflect that table, while D and trimming were determined from the DNA. The data show roughly 380,000 clones, around 87% seen once. Enrollees, about 18 to 89 years old, lived in approximately 25 US areas. Allocation to cohorts depended on clinical history reported by the participants. Trimming shortened V by 3 bases and J by 8 bases, and 11 bases separated the two germline ends. CDR3 length equals 13 residues.

The chain combines TRBV12-3 or TRBV12-4 with TRBJ2-1, with D maybe TRBD2 (5 bases). The origin of this receptor is a man between 25 and 39 years old who had recovered from COVID-19. What was sequenced was PBMCs or T cells enriched from blood (not recorded which). CDR3 sequence: CASSLASSYEQFF. The CDR3 DNA sequence: TGTGCCAGCAGTTTGGCGTCTAGCTATGAGCAGTTCTTC.